Each of the 8 T cell receptor beta chains below was sequenced from the same sample in a study of CD8 T cells in ankylosing spondylitis. TCRdb re-derived calls from the 5' RACE reads in MiXCR, one entry per CDR3 protein. The repertoire consists of 220,000 or so distinct CDR3 sequences, with roughly a tenth occurring once and the leading ten covering about 19%. Sequencing was done on a sample of blood, either unsorted or a sorted T cell fraction (not recorded which). The receptors shown here come from a male donor with ankylosing spondylitis or in good health (not recorded which).

This clonotype was seen at least ten times. This sequence joins TRBV5-5 and TRBJ1-2, with 8 bases aligning to TRBD1. The CDR3 spans 14 residues. Germline values: CDR1 SGHKS, CDR2 YYEKEE (reference sequence). The V and J ends lost 4 bases and 4 bases, in that order; junction bases with no gene match: 6. CDR3 in amino acids: CASSQTDRGYGYTF. In DNA form, the CDR3 reads TGTGCCAGCAGCCAGACCGACAGGGGCTATGGCTACACCTTC.

This clonotype was seen ten or more times. CDR3 in DNA: TGCGCCAGCAGCTTTGGGGGAAATGAGCAGTTCTTC. As protein: CASSFGGNEQFF. The chain carries TRBV5-1 and TRBJ2-1; D assignment may be TRBD1 or TRBD2 (5 bases each). The germline V gene has CDR1 SGHRS and CDR2 YFSETQ. V lost 2 bases, J lost 7 bases, and 7 bases lay in between. CDR3 length: 12 amino acids.

This clonotype came up many times. The V call is TRBV11-2, the J call TRBJ2-1; 7 bases line up with TRBD2. V trimming: 5 bases; J trimming: 7 bases; junction bases outside the gene matches: 8. Looked up from germline, CDR1 is SGHAT and CDR2 is FQNNGV. The CDR3 covers 14 residues. For the CDR3, the DNA is TGTGCCAGCAGCCTCTCGGGACTATTTAATGAGCAGTTCTTC. Its translation is CASSLSGLFNEQFF.

This clonotype has ten or more counts. V gene TRBV7-2 combines with J gene TRBJ2-3, with TRBD2 matching over 8 bases. Trimming at V came to 0 bases and at J to 5 bases, leaving 1 base not matched to a gene. The germline V gene has CDR1 SGHTA and CDR2 FQGNSA. This CDR3 has 14 amino acids. CDR3 DNA sequence: TGTGCCAGCAGCTTAGCTAGCGGGGTAGATACGCAGTATTTT. It yields the protein CASSLASGVDTQYF.

The rearrangement joins TRBV14 to TRBJ2-3, with D hard to call. Trimming stripped 5 bases from V and 4 bases from J, with 7 bases between. The germline V gene encodes CDR1 SGHDN and CDR2 FVKESK. The CDR3 is made up of 12 amino acids. In DNA form, the CDR3 reads TGTGCCAGCAGCGGAACGGCAGATACGCAGTATTTT. Translation gives CASSGTADTQYF.

The V call is TRBV7-2, the J call TRBJ2-7; D is possibly TRBD1 (6 bases). The CDR3 runs to 14 residues. Looked up from germline, CDR1 is SGHTA and CDR2 is FQGNSA. Trimming took off 7 bases at V and 2 bases at J, with 15 bases between the two ends. The CDR3 here is CASTFQGYAYEQYF. DNA for the CDR3: TGTGCCAGCACTTTTCAGGGGTACGCCTACGAGCAGTACTTC.

The chain is built from TRBV24-1 and TRBJ2-5; TRBD1 agrees at 7 bases. Trimming took 3 bases from V and 5 from J; bases not matched to a gene: 5. From germline, CDR1 is KGHDR and CDR2 SFDVKD. This CDR3 contains 14 residues. The CDR3 nucleotides read TGTGCCACCAGTGATGCGACAGGGTTGGAGACCCAGTACTTC. As protein: CATSDATGLETQYF.

The rearrangement uses TRBV20-1 and TRBJ2-7; D is unclear. The CDR3 length is 14 residues. Trimming removed 0 bases at V and 3 bases at J, with 12 bases between. The germline V gene encodes CDR1 DFQATT and CDR2 SNEGSKA (reference sequence). CDR3 DNA: TGCAGTGCTAGAGATACCCAGCGTCACTACGAGCAGTACTTC. Translated, it gives CSARDTQRHYEQYF.